This entry lists 4 T cell receptor beta chains sequenced from one sample in a study of blood T cell repertoires in COVID-19. This table comes from immunoSEQ multiplex PCR, and its TCRdb copy is limited to in-frame clones, with some not included. This sample carries some 99,000 clones, around three quarters of them seen once, and the ten largest clones take almost 4.5%. The sequenced material came from peripheral blood. Receptor source: a human donor in a cohort sampled during active or convalescent COVID-19.

This chain joins TRBV3-1 (or the pseudogene TRBV3-2) and TRBJ2-1; 9 nucleotides align to TRBD2. J gave up 9 bases and V 2 bases, and 14 bases lay outside the gene matches. CDR3 size: 17 residues. CDR1 LGHDT and CDR2 YNNKEL come from the germline V gene (reference sequence). The chain's CDR3 is CASSQPFGGSGRVEQFF. CDR3 nucleotides: TGTGCCAGCAGCCAACCCTTCGGGGGTAGCGGGAGAGTTGAGCAGTTCTTC.

The V call is TRBV4-3, the J call TRBJ1-5, with no clear D. In germline, CDR1 is LGHNA, CDR2 YSLEER. This CDR3 has 15 amino acids. V gave up 1 base and J gave up 0 bases, with 7 bases separating them. The DNA of the CDR3 is TGCGCCAGCAGCCAAGCCTACTATAGCAATCAGCCCCAGCATTTT. Its translation: CASSQAYYSNQPQHF.

The chain joins TRBV6-6 to TRBJ2-1; D is undetermined. V shed 10 bases and J shed 0 bases, with 4 bases lying between them. CDR3 length equals 11 residues. Germline V gene data show CDR1 as MNHNY and CDR2 as SVGAGI (reference sequence). CDR3 DNA sequence: TGTGCCACCCGCTCCTACAATGAGCAGTTCTTC. It codes for CATRSYNEQFF.

The chain joins TRBV6-5 to TRBJ2-7, with D perhaps matching TRBD1 (5 bases). CDR3 length: 14 amino acids. Germline V gene lookup returns CDR1 MNHEY and CDR2 SVGAGI. The V and J ends lost 1 base and 2 bases respectively, with 9 bases between them. CDR3 DNA: TGTGCCAGCAGTTACTGGGCAGGGACCTACGAGCAGTACTTC. It is translated as CASSYWAGTYEQYF.